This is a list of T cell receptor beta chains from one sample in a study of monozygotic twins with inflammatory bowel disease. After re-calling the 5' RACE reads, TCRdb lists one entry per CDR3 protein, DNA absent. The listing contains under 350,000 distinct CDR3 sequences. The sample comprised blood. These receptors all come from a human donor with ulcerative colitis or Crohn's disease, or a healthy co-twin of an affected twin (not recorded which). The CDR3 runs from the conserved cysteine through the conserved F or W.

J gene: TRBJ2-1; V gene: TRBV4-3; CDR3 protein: CASSPAGSGGWDEQFF
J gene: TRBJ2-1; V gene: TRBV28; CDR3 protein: CASSFQDSYNEQFF
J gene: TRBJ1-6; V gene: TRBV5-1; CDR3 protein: CASSSRTGILSYNSPLHF
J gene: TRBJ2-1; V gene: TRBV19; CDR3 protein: CASKAGGPFNEQFF
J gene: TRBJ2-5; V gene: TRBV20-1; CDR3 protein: CSARGIDGETQYF
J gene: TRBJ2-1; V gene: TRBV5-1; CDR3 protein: CASSLETGSNEQFF
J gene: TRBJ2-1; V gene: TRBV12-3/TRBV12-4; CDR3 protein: CASSLEREYNEQFF
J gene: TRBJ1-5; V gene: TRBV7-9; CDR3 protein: CASAWGVISNQPQHF
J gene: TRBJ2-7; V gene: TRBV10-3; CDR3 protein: CAISARTSGSHEQYF
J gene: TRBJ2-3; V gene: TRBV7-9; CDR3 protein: CASSQDGDTQYF
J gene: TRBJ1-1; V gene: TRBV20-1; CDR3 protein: CSARDRDRDAFF
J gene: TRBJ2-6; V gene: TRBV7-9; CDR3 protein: CASRSSSGANVLTF
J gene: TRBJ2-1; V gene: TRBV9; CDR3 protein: CASSTDQSNEQFF
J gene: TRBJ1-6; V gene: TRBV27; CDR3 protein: CASSFFNSPLHF
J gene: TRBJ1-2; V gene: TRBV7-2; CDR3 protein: CASSLAGGKGYTF
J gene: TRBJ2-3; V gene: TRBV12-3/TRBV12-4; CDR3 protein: CASSFGQGITDTQYF
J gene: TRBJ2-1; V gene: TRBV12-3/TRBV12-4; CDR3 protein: CASSRTSGRVNEQFF
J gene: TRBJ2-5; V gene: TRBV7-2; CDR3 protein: CASSARWETQYF
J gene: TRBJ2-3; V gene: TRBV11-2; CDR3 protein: CASSSIAGVTDTQYF
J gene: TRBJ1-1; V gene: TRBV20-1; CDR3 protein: CSARPGHLNTEAFF
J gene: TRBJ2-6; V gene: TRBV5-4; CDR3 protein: CASSLGTSWSGANVLTF
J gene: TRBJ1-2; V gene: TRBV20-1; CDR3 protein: CSAEDRDNYGYTF
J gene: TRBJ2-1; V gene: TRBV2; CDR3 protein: CATQQSVHEQFF
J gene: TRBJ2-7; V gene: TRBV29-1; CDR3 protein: CSATSSYEQYF
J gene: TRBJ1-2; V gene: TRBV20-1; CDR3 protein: CSAWAQGSFGYTF
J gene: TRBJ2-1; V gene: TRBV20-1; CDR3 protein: CSASGGRLVNEQFF
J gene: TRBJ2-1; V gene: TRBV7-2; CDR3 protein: CASSPDSSPFF
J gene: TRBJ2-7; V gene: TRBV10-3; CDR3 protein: CATQAGVIYEQYF
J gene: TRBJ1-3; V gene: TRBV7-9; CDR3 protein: CASSLSTPGNTIYF
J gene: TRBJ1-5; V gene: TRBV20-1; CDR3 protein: CSARTGDGPQHF
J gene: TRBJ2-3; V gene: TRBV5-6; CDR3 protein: CASSLGVLSGSGTDTQYF
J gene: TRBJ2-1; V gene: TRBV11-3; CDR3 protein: CASSPRGTTFVNEQFF
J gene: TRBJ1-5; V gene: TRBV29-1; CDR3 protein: CSAKTTGYNQPQHF
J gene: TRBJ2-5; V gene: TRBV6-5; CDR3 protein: CASSPRPSGGIGTQYF
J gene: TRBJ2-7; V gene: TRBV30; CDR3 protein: CAWSVWGPPYEQYF
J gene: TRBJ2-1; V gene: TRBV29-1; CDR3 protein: CSVHSGSEQFF
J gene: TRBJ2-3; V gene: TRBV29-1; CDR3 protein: CSVWGGRGTDTQYF